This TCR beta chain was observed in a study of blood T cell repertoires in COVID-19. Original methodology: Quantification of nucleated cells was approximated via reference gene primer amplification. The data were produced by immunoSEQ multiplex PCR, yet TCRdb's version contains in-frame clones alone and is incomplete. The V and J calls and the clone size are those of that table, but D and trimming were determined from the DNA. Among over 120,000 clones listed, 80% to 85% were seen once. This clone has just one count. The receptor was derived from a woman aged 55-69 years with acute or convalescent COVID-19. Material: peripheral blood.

CDR3: CSVDNDRVQETQYF. CDR3 bases: TGCAGCGTTGATAACGACAGGGTCCAAGAGACCCAGTACTTC. The chain has TRBV29-1 and TRBJ2-5, with 7 bases matching TRBD1. The CDR3 spans 14 residues. Germline assignment: CDR1 SQVTM and CDR2 ANQGSEA. Losses at the gene ends were 3 bases for V and 1 base for J; bases not matched to a gene: 5.